This entry is about one T cell receptor beta chain. This clone was detected a few times. Its binding antigen is unknown. No much larger clonotype is one base removed from it; base qualities were not supplied. The CDR1 and CDR2 encoded by the germline V gene (reference sequence) are LNHNV and YYDKDF. The V end gives up 2 bases and the J end 2 bases, leaving 8 bases in the junction not matched to a gene. The cysteine opens and the phenylalanine closes a CDR3 of 17 amino acids. Only the CDR3 region is kept as DNA, spanning 51 bases read in frame from base 1. A single peripheral blood draw of approximately 120 mL on average was collected from each donor into heparinised tubes. Using a panel that included CD45RO, CCR7, CD25, CD127, CD95 and CD27, naive, central memory, regulatory and stem cell-like memory CD4+ T cells were sorted on a BD FACSAria II. Purity was above 95% for every sorted population. PBMCs were isolated right away by Lymphoprep density gradient centrifugation and were stained directly, without culture. Samples were stained and sorted in pairs, with one healthy donor and one patient per experiment, so that batch effects were minimized.

This specimen belongs to a study of beta chain features in type 1 diabetes (dated by TCRdb to the late 2010s). In terms of the full investigation: No differences in mean age, gender distribution, total cell number or subset yield were found between patients and healthy donors. Regulatory and stem cell-like memory subsets were obtained from only 8 patients and roughly eight healthy donors, while naive and central memory subsets were obtained from all 30 or so donors. In the study, recently diagnosed type 1 diabetes patients and matched healthy donors were compared on the TCRB repertoires of their sorted circulating CD4+ T cell subsets. Across all samples, around 100 million sorted cells were examined, and cell number per subset correlated strongly with RNA yield.

Summary of the overall study and its limitations: At VDJ recombination sites, type 1 diabetes patients had fewer insertions and more deleted nucleotides, which implies abnormalities in thymic rearrangement. Naive, central memory and regulatory TCRB repertoires appeared more similar among patients than among healthy donors. Because small numbers of individuals were included in the HLA sub-analyses, any influence of HLA type on TCRB rearrangement was left unresolved. Shorter templates might have been favored by PCR, but patient and control samples were amplified and corrected together, so both groups would have been affected equally by any skew. In all four CD4+ subsets, TCRB CDR3 length was moderately but significantly shorter in type 1 diabetes patients. Because cDNA rather than genomic DNA was sequenced, highly expressing activated cells could have been over-represented, although no difference in activation and CD3 levels was found between groups.

The entire isolated RNA was reverse transcribed using the High Capacity cDNA Reverse Transcription Kit, and thus expressed TCRB transcripts were sequenced. Deep immunoSEQ sequencing was performed on naive, central memory and regulatory T cell samples, with an average of roughly 3.6 million total reads per sample. After sorted cells were lysed in RLT buffer, RNA was extracted with DNase-treated RNeasy Micro or Mini kits, with the choice depending on cell number. To prevent cross-contamination, every cell subset was processed on its own, while patient and healthy donor samples were processed together. The immunoSEQ multiplex PCR was used to amplify TCRB sequences from cDNA, generating 87-bp fragments that spanned the CDR3 region. The amplicons were sequenced using the Illumina HiSeq platform. As for the original processing: PCR bias was corrected computationally using synthetic template baselines, and reads within Hamming distance 2 were collapsed, with unmergeable singletons discarded. Reads were aligned against IMGT so that V, D and J genes, CDR3 length and insertions or deletions at six rearrangement sites could be assigned. Within each subset, clonotype counts were normalized to sorted cell number, after which true diversity and Gini coefficients were computed with the tcR R package. The overlap coefficient, calculated on TCRB nucleotide sequences, was used to measure repertoire sharing. As a proxy for the pre-selection repertoire, out-of-frame TCRB sequences from naive cells were analyzed. What TCRdb holds here is the immuneACCESS table cut down to in-frame rearrangements. Part of the clones is not present; checked against another copy, under half of the missing clones reflect an unresolved V gene, and the others are unexplained. Clonal size and the V and J genes are those of that table, whereas D and trimming came from the DNA. This sample lists some 410,000 clones; around 14% were detected once. The top ten clonotypes cover about 0.04% of the sample.

Here the chain combines TRBV15 and TRBJ2-5; 10 nucleotides in the junction match TRBD2. The sequenced sample was naive CD4+ T cells from blood. The cell subset or site label on this specimen signifies: true naive CD4+ T cells. The origin of this receptor is a man aged 30 to 39 in good health. The base sequence is TGTGCCACCAGCAGACCGTACCTAGCGGGGGAACAAGAGACCCAGTACTTC. The encoded protein is CATSRPYLAGEQETQYF.